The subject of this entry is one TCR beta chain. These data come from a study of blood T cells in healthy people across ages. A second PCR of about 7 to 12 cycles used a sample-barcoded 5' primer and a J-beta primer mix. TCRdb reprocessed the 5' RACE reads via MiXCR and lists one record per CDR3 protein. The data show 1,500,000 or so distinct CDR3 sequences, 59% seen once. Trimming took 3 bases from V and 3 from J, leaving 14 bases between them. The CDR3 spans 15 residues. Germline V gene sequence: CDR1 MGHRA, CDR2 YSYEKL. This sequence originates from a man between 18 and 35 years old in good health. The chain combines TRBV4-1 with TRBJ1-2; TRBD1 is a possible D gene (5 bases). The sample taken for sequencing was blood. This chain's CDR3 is CASSQPTGRDYGYTF. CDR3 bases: TGCGCCAGCAGCCAGCCGACCGGCAGGGACTATGGCTACACCTTC.